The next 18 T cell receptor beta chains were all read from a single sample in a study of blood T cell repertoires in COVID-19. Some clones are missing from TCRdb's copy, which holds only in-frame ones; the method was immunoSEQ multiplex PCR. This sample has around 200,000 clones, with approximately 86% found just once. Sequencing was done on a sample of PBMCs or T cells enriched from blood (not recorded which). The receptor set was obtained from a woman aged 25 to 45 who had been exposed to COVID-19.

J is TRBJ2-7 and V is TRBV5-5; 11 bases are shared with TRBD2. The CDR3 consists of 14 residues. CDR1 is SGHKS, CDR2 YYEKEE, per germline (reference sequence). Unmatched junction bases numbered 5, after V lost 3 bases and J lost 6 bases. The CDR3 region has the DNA TGTGCCAGCAGCTACGGGACTAGCGGCAGCGAGCAGTACTTC. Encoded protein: CASSYGTSGSEQYF.

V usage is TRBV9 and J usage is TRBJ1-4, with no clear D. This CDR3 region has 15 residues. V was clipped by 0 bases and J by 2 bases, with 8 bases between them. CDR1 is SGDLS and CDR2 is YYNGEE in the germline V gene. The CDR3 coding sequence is TGTGCCAGCAGCGTAGGTTCTGGCACTAATGAAAAACTGTTTTTT. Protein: CASSVGSGTNEKLFF. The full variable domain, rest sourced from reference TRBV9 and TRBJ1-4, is DSGVTQTPKHLITATGQRVTLRCSPRSGDLSVYWYQQSLDQGLQFLIQYYNGEERAKGNILERFSAQQFPDLHSELNLSSLELGDSALYFCASSVGSGTNEKLFFGSGTQLSVL.

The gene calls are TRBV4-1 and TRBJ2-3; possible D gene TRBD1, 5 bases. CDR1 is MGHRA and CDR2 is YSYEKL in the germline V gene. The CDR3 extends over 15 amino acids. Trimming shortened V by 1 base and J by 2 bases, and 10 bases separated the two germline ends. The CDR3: CASSQVGQNTDTQYF. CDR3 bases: TGCGCCAGCAGCCAAGTAGGACAAAACACAGATACGCAGTATTTT.

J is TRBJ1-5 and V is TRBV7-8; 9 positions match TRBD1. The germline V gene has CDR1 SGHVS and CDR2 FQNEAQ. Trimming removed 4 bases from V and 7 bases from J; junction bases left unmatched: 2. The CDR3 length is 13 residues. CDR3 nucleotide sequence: TGTGCCAGCAGCTCGGACAGGGGCCAGCCCCAGCATTTT. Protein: CASSSDRGQPQHF.

CDR3 amino acids: CASMWGEGDTQYF. CDR3 DNA: TGCGCCAGCATGTGGGGGGAGGGAGATACGCAGTATTTT. This sequence joins TRBV10-2 and TRBJ2-3, with 7 bases lining up with TRBD2. After removal of 7 bases from V and 5 bases from J, the junction contained 6 bases not matched to a gene. Germline V CDR1 and CDR2: WSHSY, SAAADI. The CDR3 has 13 residues.

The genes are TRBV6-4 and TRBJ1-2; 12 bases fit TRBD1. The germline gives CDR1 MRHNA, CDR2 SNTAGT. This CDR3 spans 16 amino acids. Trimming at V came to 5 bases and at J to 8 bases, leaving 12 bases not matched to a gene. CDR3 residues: CASSRSSGTGGRGYTF. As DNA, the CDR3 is TGTGCCAGCAGTAGATCCTCCGGGACAGGGGGCAGAGGCTACACCTTC.

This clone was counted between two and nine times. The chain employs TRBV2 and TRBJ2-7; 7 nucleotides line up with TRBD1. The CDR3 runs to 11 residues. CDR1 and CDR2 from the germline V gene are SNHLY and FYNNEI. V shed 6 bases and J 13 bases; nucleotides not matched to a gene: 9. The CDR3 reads CASSPDRESYF. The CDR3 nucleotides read TGTGCCAGCAGCCCCGACAGGGAATCATACTTC.

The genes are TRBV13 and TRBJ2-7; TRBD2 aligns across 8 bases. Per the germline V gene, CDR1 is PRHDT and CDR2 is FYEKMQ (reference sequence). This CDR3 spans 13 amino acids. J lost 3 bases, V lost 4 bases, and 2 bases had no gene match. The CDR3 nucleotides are TGTGCCAGCAGCTCCCGGGGGGGCTACGAGCAGTACTTC. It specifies CASSSRGGYEQYF.

CDR3 residues: CAWSGSGGVNTEAFF. CDR3 DNA: TGTGCCTGGAGTGGGTCCGGGGGGGTGAACACTGAAGCTTTCTTT. This chain uses TRBV30 with TRBJ1-1, with a tentative D call TRBD1 (5 bases). The length of the CDR3 is 15 residues. V was cut by 1 base and J by 0 bases, with 12 bases left in between. Germline V CDR1 and CDR2: GTSNPN, SVGIG (reference sequence).

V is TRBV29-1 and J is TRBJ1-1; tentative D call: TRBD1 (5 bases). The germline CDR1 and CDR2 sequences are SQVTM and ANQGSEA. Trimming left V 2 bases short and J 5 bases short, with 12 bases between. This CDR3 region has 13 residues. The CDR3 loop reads CSVEQQGRTEAFF. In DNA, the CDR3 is TGCAGCGTTGAACAGCAGGGTCGAACTGAAGCTTTCTTT.

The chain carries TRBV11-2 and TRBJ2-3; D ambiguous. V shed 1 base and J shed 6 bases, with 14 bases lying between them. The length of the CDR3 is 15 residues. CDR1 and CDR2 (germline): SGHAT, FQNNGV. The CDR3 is CASSLVGGAVDTQYF. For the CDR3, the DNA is TGTGCCAGCAGCTTAGTAGGCGGCGCCGTGGATACGCAGTATTTT.

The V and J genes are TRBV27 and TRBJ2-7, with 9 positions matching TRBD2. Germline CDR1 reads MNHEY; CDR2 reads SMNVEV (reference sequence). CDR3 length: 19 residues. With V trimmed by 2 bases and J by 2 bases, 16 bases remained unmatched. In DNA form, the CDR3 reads TGTGCCAGCAGTTTAGGCCGCCCGGGTTGGTCTAGCGGGGCCTACGAGCAGTACTTC. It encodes CASSLGRPGWSSGAYEQYF.

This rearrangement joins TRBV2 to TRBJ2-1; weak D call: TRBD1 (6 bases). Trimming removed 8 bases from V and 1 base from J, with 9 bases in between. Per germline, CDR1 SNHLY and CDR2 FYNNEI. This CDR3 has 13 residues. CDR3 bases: TGTGCCAGCCAGGGACAATCCTACAATGAGCAGTTCTTC. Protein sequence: CASQGQSYNEQFF.

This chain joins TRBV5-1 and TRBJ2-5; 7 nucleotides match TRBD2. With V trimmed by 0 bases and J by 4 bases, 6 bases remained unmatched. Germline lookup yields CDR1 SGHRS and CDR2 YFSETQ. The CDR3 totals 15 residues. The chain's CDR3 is CASSLEVGGGETQYF. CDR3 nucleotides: TGCGCCAGCAGCTTGGAAGTTGGGGGGGGAGAGACCCAGTACTTC.

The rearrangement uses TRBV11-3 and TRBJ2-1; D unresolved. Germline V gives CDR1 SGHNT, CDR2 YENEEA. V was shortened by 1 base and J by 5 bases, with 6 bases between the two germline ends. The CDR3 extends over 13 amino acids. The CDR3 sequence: CASSLARNNEQFF. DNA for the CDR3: TGTGCCAGCAGCTTAGCCAGGAACAATGAGCAGTTCTTC.

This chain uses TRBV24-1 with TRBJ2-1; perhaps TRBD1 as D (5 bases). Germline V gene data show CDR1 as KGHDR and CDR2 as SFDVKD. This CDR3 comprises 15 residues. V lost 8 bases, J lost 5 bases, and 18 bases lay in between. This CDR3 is CATNPAGGADNEQFF. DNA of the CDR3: TGTGCCACCAACCCGGCCGGTGGGGCCGACAATGAGCAGTTCTTC.

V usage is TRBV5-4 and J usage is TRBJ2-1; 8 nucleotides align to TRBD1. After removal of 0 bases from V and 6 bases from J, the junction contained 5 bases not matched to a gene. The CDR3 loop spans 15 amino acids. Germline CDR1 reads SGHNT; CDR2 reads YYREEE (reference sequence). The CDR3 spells CASSLVSDRGNEQFF. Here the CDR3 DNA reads TGTGCCAGCAGCTTGGTTTCCGACAGGGGCAATGAGCAGTTCTTC.

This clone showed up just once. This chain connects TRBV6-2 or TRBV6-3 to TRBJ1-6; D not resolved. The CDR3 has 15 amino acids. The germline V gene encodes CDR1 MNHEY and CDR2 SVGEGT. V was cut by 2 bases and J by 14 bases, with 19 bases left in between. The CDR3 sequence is CASSYRPDGELTLHF. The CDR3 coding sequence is TGTGCCAGCAGTTACCGCCCAGACGGGGAGTTAACCCTCCACTTT.